The 28 T cell receptor beta chains below all came from one sample that was sequenced in a study of OX40 agonist ivuxolimab in advanced cancers. The protocol was immunoSEQ multiplex PCR, while the TCRdb copy is restricted to in-frame clones and leaves out a portion. The sample gives roughly 60,000 clones, around nine tenths of which show up once; 25% is in the top ten. The sequenced sample was CD4+ or CD8+ T cells sorted from blood, obtained in a trial of the OX40 agonist ivuxolimab. All receptors derive from an adult with an advanced solid tumor such as melanoma, head and neck, liver or kidney cancer.

The chain combines TRBV11-1 with TRBJ2-7; D is unclear. The CDR3 length is 15 residues. V was clipped by 6 bases and J by 2 bases, with 17 bases between them. In germline, CDR1 is SGHAT, CDR2 FQDESV (reference sequence). The CDR3 DNA reads TGTGCCAGCAGGTACTCGGCAGTGAGAACCTACGAGCAGTACTTC. Translated: CASRYSAVRTYEQYF.

The chain joins TRBV28 to TRBJ1-6; TRBD1 might be the D (6 bases). Looked up from germline, CDR1 is MDHEN and CDR2 is SYDVKM. Trimming stripped 3 bases from V and 9 bases from J, with 9 bases between. The CDR3 has 13 residues. The DNA of the CDR3 is TGTGCCAGCAGTTTTAGGGGGATTTCACCCCTCCACTTT. This translates into CASSFRGISPLHF.

This clone has only one observation. The chain has TRBV4-2 and TRBJ2-5; 8 bases line up with TRBD2. V lost 0 bases, J lost 5 bases, and 11 bases stayed unmatched. Germline V gives CDR1 LGHNA, CDR2 YNFKEQ. The CDR3 spans 17 residues. CDR3 DNA: TGTGCCAGCAGCCAAGAAGAGTCAGCGGGAGATAGGGAGACCCAGTACTTC. Its protein product is CASSQEESAGDRETQYF.

The V gene is TRBV11-2, the J gene TRBJ1-4, with D maybe TRBD1 (6 bases). The CDR3 length is 16 residues. The V and J ends lost 0 bases and 7 bases respectively, with 15 bases between them. The germline V gene encodes CDR1 SGHAT and CDR2 FQNNGV. This CDR3 reads CASSLEQGGLREKLFF. The DNA of the CDR3 is TGTGCCAGCAGCTTAGAACAGGGAGGATTACGTGAAAAACTGTTTTTT.

The genes are TRBV7-9 and TRBJ2-3, with 11 bases that match TRBD2. The CDR3 loop spans 17 amino acids. After removal of 1 base from V and 2 bases from J, the junction contained 5 bases not matched to a gene. Germline CDR1 and CDR2: SEHNR and FQNEAQ (reference sequence). The CDR3 coding sequence is TGTGCCAGCAGCTTAGGGACTAGCGGGCCCCTCACAGATACGCAGTATTTT. Its translation: CASSLGTSGPLTDTQYF.

This clone has only a few counts. The chain combines TRBV13 with TRBJ2-7; 10 bases line up with TRBD2. The CDR3 loop spans 15 amino acids. V was clipped by 6 bases and J by 0 bases; unmatched bases: 5. Germline loops: CDR1 PRHDT, CDR2 FYEKMQ (reference sequence). The CDR3 coding sequence is TGTGCCAGCAGAGACAGCGGGAGGGCCTCCTACGAGCAGTACTTC. Its translation: CASRDSGRASYEQYF.

This clone was seen just once. V and J are TRBV7-8 and TRBJ2-7, with D unclear. From germline, CDR1 is SGHVS and CDR2 FQNEAQ. The CDR3 length is 15 residues. V lost 1 base and J 1 base, leaving 11 bases between the germline ends. This CDR3 is CASSLVTAFSYEQYF. The CDR3 bases are TGTGCCAGCAGCTTAGTAACAGCCTTTTCCTACGAGCAGTACTTC.

This clone is classed as medium-sized. The chain is built from TRBV13 and TRBJ2-3; 12 nucleotides align to TRBD2. Germline CDR1 reads PRHDT; CDR2 reads FYEKMQ (reference sequence). The CDR3 length is 16 residues. V was clipped by 5 bases and J by 3 bases; unmatched bases: 6. CDR3 bases: TGTGCCAGCAGCCTCGGACTAGCGGGATGGACAGATACGCAGTATTTT. Protein product: CASSLGLAGWTDTQYF.

The chain uses TRBV18 and TRBJ2-1; no clear D. The CDR3 totals 16 residues. Germline V gives CDR1 KGHSH, CDR2 LQKENI. V was clipped by 3 bases and J by 0 bases, with 12 bases between them. The CDR3 sequence: CASSPLEGSSYNEQFF. In DNA form, the CDR3 reads TGTGCCAGCTCACCCCTCGAAGGAAGCTCCTACAATGAGCAGTTCTTC.

V is TRBV5-4 and J is TRBJ2-6, with 7 bases lining up with TRBD1. After removal of 4 bases from V and 1 base from J, the junction contained 8 bases not matched to a gene. Germline-derived CDR1 and CDR2 are SGHNT and YYREEE (reference sequence). The CDR3 loop spans 17 amino acids. The CDR3, as DNA: TGTGCCAGCAGCCCCCCGACAGGGAATTCTGGGGCCAACGTCCTGACTTTC. Protein sequence: CASSPPTGNSGANVLTF.

The rearrangement joins TRBV7-2 to TRBJ2-7; 9 bases agree with TRBD2. The CDR3 sequence is 15 residues long. Germline CDR1 reads SGHTA; CDR2 reads FQGNSA. Trimming at V came to 3 bases and at J to 4 bases, leaving 7 bases not matched to a gene. In nucleotides, the CDR3 is TGTGCCAGCAGCTTGGCAGCGGGAGGCCCATACGAGCAGTACTTC. Translating it yields CASSLAAGGPYEQYF.

This rearrangement joins TRBV19 to TRBJ2-7; 9 positions match TRBD1. V was pared by 11 bases and J by 3 bases, with 8 bases of the junction left unmatched. Germline-derived CDR1 and CDR2 are LNHDA and SQIVND (reference sequence). This CDR3 is built from 13 residues. The CDR3 DNA sequence: TGTGCCGCAACTCCGGGACAGGGCTACGAGCAGTACTTC. It codes for CAATPGQGYEQYF.

The chain combines TRBV4-1 with TRBJ2-7, with TRBD2 identical over 7 bases. The CDR3 covers 14 residues. V lost 3 bases and J lost 6; bases outside the gene matches: 8. The germline CDR1 and CDR2 sequences are MGHRA and YSYEKL. The CDR3 region is CASSQGEGVGEQYF. The CDR3 coding sequence is TGCGCCAGCAGCCAGGGGGAGGGTGTGGGCGAGCAGTACTTC.

This clone was detected once. The chain employs TRBV6-4 and TRBJ2-1; perhaps D is TRBD1 or TRBD2 (7 bases each). This CDR3 has 14 residues. V shed 8 bases and J shed 3 bases, with 14 bases lying between them. Germline-derived CDR1 and CDR2 are MRHNA and SNTAGT. The CDR3 sequence: CASPDREGYNEQFF. The CDR3 DNA is TGTGCCAGCCCCGACAGGGAGGGCTACAATGAGCAGTTCTTC.

The V gene is TRBV4-1, the J gene TRBJ2-7; D is uncertain. The CDR3 consists of 14 residues. Trimming took off 1 base at V and 4 bases at J, with 11 bases between the two ends. CDR1 is MGHRA and CDR2 is YSYEKL in the germline V gene. The CDR3 reads CASSQVGIGYEQYF. CDR3 bases: TGCGCCAGCAGCCAAGTGGGGATTGGTTACGAGCAGTACTTC.

The chain recombines TRBV25-1 with TRBJ2-3; 9 bases match TRBD1. This CDR3 comprises 14 residues. With 7 bases clipped from V and 4 bases from J, the junction kept 6 bases outside the gene matches. The germline V gene encodes CDR1 MGHDK and CDR2 SYGVNS. This chain's CDR3 is CASTRTGVADTQYF. The CDR3 DNA reads as TGTGCCAGCACTCGGACAGGGGTGGCAGATACGCAGTATTTT.

The chain carries TRBV27 and TRBJ2-2, with D perhaps matching TRBD1 (6 bases). The CDR3 length is 16 residues. V was pared by 4 bases and J by 0 bases, with 12 bases between. From germline, CDR1 is MNHEY and CDR2 SMNVEV (reference sequence). This CDR3 reads CASSSGRGANTGELFF. CDR3 nucleotide sequence: TGTGCCAGCAGTTCGGGCAGGGGCGCGAACACCGGGGAGCTGTTTTTT.

The chain recombines TRBV9 with TRBJ2-1, with D unresolved. Germline V gene data show CDR1 as SGDLS and CDR2 as YYNGEE. Trimming removed 2 bases from V and 0 bases from J, with 9 bases in between. The CDR3 is 15 amino acids. Here the CDR3 reads CASSVSASSYNEQFF. In DNA, the CDR3 is TGTGCCAGCAGCGTGAGCGCGAGCTCCTACAATGAGCAGTTCTTC.

The chain links TRBV5-6 to TRBJ1-6, with 10 bases lining up with TRBD1. V lost 0 bases, J lost 8 bases, and 2 bases stayed unmatched. CDR3 length: 15 amino acids. In germline, CDR1 is SGHDT, CDR2 YYEEEE. CDR3 region: CASSLGGTGDSPLHF. CDR3 nucleotides: TGTGCCAGCAGCTTGGGCGGGACAGGGGATTCACCCCTCCACTTT.

The gene calls are TRBV9 and TRBJ2-1, with a weak D call TRBD2 (5 bases). The V gene's germline CDR1 is SGDLS and CDR2 YYNGEE. V shed 0 bases and J shed 9 bases, with 13 bases lying between them. This CDR3 spans 14 amino acids. The CDR3 bases are TGTGCCAGCAGCGTAGCTAATCGGGAAATTGAGCAGTTCTTC. Its protein is CASSVANREIEQFF.

J is TRBJ2-5 and V is TRBV6-5; D is ambiguous. CDR3 length: 13 amino acids. V lost 5 bases and J 5 bases, leaving 12 bases between the germline ends. CDR1 MNHEY and CDR2 SVGAGI come from the germline V gene. CDR3 protein: CASSARSTETQYF. CDR3 coding DNA: TGTGCCAGCAGTGCTCGGTCCACCGAGACCCAGTACTTC.

The chain carries TRBV4-1 and TRBJ2-2; 8 positions agree with TRBD2. Germline CDR1 reads MGHRA; CDR2 reads YSYEKL. The CDR3 is 18 amino acids. Germline trimming cut 1 base from V and 1 base from J; bases unmatched to any gene: 8. In nucleotides, the CDR3 is TGCGCCAGCAGCCAAGCAATTAGCCTAGCGGGGAACACCGGGGAGCTGTTTTTT. It yields the protein CASSQAISLAGNTGELFF.

The chain links TRBV6-1 to TRBJ1-2; D ambiguous. CDR1 is MNHNS, CDR2 SASEGT, per germline. Trimming took off 8 bases at V and 3 bases at J, with 1 base between the two ends. The CDR3 is made up of 9 amino acids. This CDR3 reads CASDYGYTF. In DNA form, the CDR3 reads TGTGCCAGCGACTATGGCTACACCTTC.

V and J are TRBV28 and TRBJ2-2, with D perhaps TRBD1 or TRBD2 (6 bases each). Germline V gives CDR1 MDHEN, CDR2 SYDVKM. CDR3 length: 12 amino acids. Trimming took off 7 bases at V and 6 bases at J, with 9 bases between the two ends. The CDR3 region has the DNA TGTGCCAGCAACAGGGAGGCCGGGGAGCTGTTTTTT. Its protein product is CASNREAGELFF.

This clone was detected only a few times. This rearrangement joins TRBV5-4 to TRBJ2-1; 8 nucleotides match TRBD2. Germline V lookup: CDR1 SGHNT, CDR2 YYREEE (reference sequence). The CDR3 is made up of 17 amino acids. Trimming cost V 0 bases and J 2 bases; bases outside gene matches: 7. The CDR3 here is CASSLGPGLGPYNEQFF. The DNA for the CDR3 is TGTGCCAGCAGCTTGGGGCCGGGACTAGGCCCCTACAATGAGCAGTTCTTC.

V and J are TRBV27 and TRBJ2-2; D gene unclear. In germline, CDR1 is MNHEY, CDR2 SMNVEV (reference sequence). V gave up 6 bases and J gave up 5 bases, with 7 bases separating them. CDR3 size: 12 residues. The chain's CDR3 is CASSPTTGELFF. The CDR3 DNA reads as TGTGCCAGCAGCCCAACTACCGGGGAGCTGTTTTTT.

The CDR3 DNA reads as TGTGCCAGCAGTGAAGCGTCAGCTTTTTACGAGCAGTACTTC. Amino acid sequence: CASSEASAFYEQYF. The V gene is TRBV2, the J gene TRBJ2-7; D unresolved. Germline lookup yields CDR1 SNHLY and CDR2 FYNNEI. This CDR3 has 14 amino acids. V lost 0 bases, J lost 4 bases, and 10 bases lay in between.

V is TRBV6-5 and J is TRBJ1-1; D is unclear. The V gene lost 1 base and the J gene lost 2 bases, with 11 bases spanning the gap. CDR3 length: 15 residues. Germline assignment: CDR1 MNHEY and CDR2 SVGAGI. CDR3 sequence reads: CASSYLARLNTEAFF. In nucleotides, the CDR3 is TGTGCCAGCAGTTACTTGGCTCGTCTAAACACTGAAGCTTTCTTT.